This entry lists 17 T cell receptor beta chains sequenced from one sample in a study of shared clonotypes between healthy human individuals. This table comes from immunoSEQ multiplex PCR, and its TCRdb copy is limited to in-frame clones, with some not included. The sample has about 1 million clones; under 80% are singletons. Sequencing was performed on memory CD4+ T cells sorted from blood. Subset noted: CD45RA-negative fraction. Receptor source: a man between 18 and 29 years old in good health.

This clone has only a few counts. The chain has TRBV7-8 and TRBJ2-7, with 11 bases that match TRBD2. V was pared by 5 bases and J by 4 bases, with 13 bases of the junction left unmatched. The V gene's germline CDR1 is SGHVS and CDR2 FQNEAQ. This CDR3 comprises 17 residues. CDR3 nucleotide sequence: TGTGCCAGCAGCCCCCATAGCGGGAGGGCCTCTTCGTACGAGCAGTACTTC. Protein product: CASSPHSGRASSYEQYF.

CDR3 sequence: CASSLEGLRGDGYTF. CDR3 bases: TGCGCCAGCAGCTTGGAAGGCCTCAGGGGGGATGGCTACACCTTC. The chain is built from TRBV5-1 and TRBJ1-2; 7 bases match TRBD1. The CDR3 spans 15 residues. The germline gives CDR1 SGHRS, CDR2 YFSETQ. Germline trimming cut 0 bases from V and 6 bases from J; bases unmatched to any gene: 8.

The chain is built from TRBV5-8 and TRBJ2-2; D may be TRBD1 or TRBD2 (5 bases each). The CDR3 extends over 16 amino acids. The germline V gene encodes CDR1 SGHTS and CDR2 YDEGEE. V was pared by 4 bases and J by 3 bases, with 16 bases between. The CDR3 sequence: CASSTPMGRDTGELFF. The CDR3 coding sequence is TGTGCCAGCAGCACACCCATGGGACGGGACACCGGGGAGCTGTTTTTT. The whole variable domain, remainder taken from reference TRBV5-8 and TRBJ2-2, is EAGVTQSPTHLIKTRGQQATLRCSPISGHTSVYWYQQALGLGLQFLLWYDEGEERNRGNFPPRFSGRQFPNYSSELNVNALELEDSALYLCASSTPMGRDTGELFFGEGSRLTVL.

This rearrangement joins TRBV6-4 to TRBJ2-2, with 10 bases aligning to TRBD2. CDR3 length: 14 residues. Germline V gene data show CDR1 as MRHNA and CDR2 as SNTAGT. V shed 9 bases, J shed 2 bases, and the junction held 3 bases outside the gene matches. This CDR3 is CASQREGNTGELFF. In DNA, the CDR3 is TGTGCCAGTCAGCGGGAGGGTAACACCGGGGAGCTGTTTTTT.

The chain links TRBV4-3 to TRBJ1-5, with D uncertain. The CDR3 length is 14 residues. The V end was cut by 2 bases, the J end by 4 bases, with 9 bases between. Germline-derived CDR1 and CDR2 are LGHNA and YSLEER. The CDR3 region has the DNA TGCGCCAGCAGCCAAAGTCGGAGTAATCAGCCCCAGCATTTT. This encodes CASSQSRSNQPQHF.

The genes are TRBV6-5 and TRBJ2-4, with D maybe TRBD1 (5 bases). CDR1 and CDR2 from the germline V gene are MNHEY and SVGAGI. The CDR3 consists of 16 residues. V lost 2 bases and J lost 0, with 11 bases in between. The DNA for the CDR3 is TGTGCCAGCAGTTACGATCAGGGAACAGCCAAAAACATTCAGTACTTC. Encoded protein: CASSYDQGTAKNIQYF.

This clone was seen more than once but under ten times. This chain uses TRBV6-1 with TRBJ1-1; D unresolved. The V gene lost 4 bases and the J gene lost 0 bases, with 6 bases spanning the gap. Germline V CDR1 and CDR2: MNHNS, SASEGT. The CDR3 is made up of 13 amino acids. The CDR3 coding sequence is TGTGCCAGCAGTGGGACCATGAACACTGAAGCTTTCTTT. This gives the protein CASSGTMNTEAFF.

The chain is built from TRBV7-2 and TRBJ2-7; 8 bases match TRBD2. Germline values: CDR1 SGHTA, CDR2 FQGNSA. The junction had 9 bases not matched to a gene; V was cut back by 4 bases and J by 4 bases. CDR3 length: 15 amino acids. The chain's CDR3 is CASSSGLDFIYEQYF. The CDR3 coding sequence is TGTGCCAGCAGCTCGGGACTAGACTTTATATACGAGCAGTACTTC.

The rearrangement links TRBV18 to TRBJ2-7; no reliable D call. V was clipped by 2 bases and J by 0 bases, with 11 bases between them. In germline, CDR1 is KGHSH, CDR2 LQKENI. This CDR3 is 15 amino acids long. CDR3 nucleotide sequence: TGTGCCAGCTCACCAGCACAGATGAGCTCCTACGAGCAGTACTTC. This encodes CASSPAQMSSYEQYF.

This clone was observed once. Other DNA variants within this sample encode the same CDR3. This chain uses TRBV7-2 with TRBJ2-7, with 8 bases that match TRBD2. From germline, CDR1 is SGHTA and CDR2 FQGNSA. J lost 3 bases, V lost 3 bases, and 7 bases had no gene match. This CDR3 is built from 15 residues. As DNA, the CDR3 is TGTGCCAGCAGCTTGGGCCTAGCGGGTCTCTACGAGCAGTACTTC. Translated, it gives CASSLGLAGLYEQYF.

The chain couples TRBV6-5 to TRBJ1-1, with D possibly matching TRBD1 (5 bases). Looked up from germline, CDR1 is MNHEY and CDR2 is SVGAGI. Trimming left V 7 bases short and J 5 bases short, with 17 bases between. CDR3 length equals 14 residues. CDR3 protein: CASILSPGRTEAFF. CDR3 coding DNA: TGTGCCAGCATCTTAAGTCCAGGGAGGACTGAAGCTTTCTTT.

This clone was detected only a few times. This specimen includes other DNA sequences encoding the same CDR3. This rearrangement joins TRBV7-9 to TRBJ1-4; 8 positions match TRBD1. Germline V gene lookup returns CDR1 SEHNR and CDR2 FQNEAQ (reference sequence). V trimming: 5 bases; J trimming: 3 bases; junction bases outside the gene matches: 5. There are 15 residues in the CDR3. CDR3 amino acids: CASSPGQGPNEKLFF. The DNA of the CDR3 is TGTGCCAGCAGCCCCGGACAGGGACCTAATGAAAAACTGTTTTTT.

The V call is TRBV5-1, the J call TRBJ2-5; the D gene could be TRBD1 or TRBD2 (5 bases each). CDR3 size: 15 residues. The germline CDR1 and CDR2 sequences are SGHRS and YFSETQ. Between the trimmed V and J ends, which lost 1 base and 4 bases, there was a span of 14 bases. The CDR3 loop reads CASSLSGGIRETQYF. CDR3 in DNA: TGCGCCAGCAGCTTGAGTGGGGGAATTCGAGAGACCCAGTACTTC.

V usage is TRBV19 and J usage is TRBJ1-1, with 9 bases aligning to TRBD1. Per the germline V gene, CDR1 is LNHDA and CDR2 is SQIVND (reference sequence). The length of the CDR3 is 17 residues. Trimming cost V 5 bases and J 1 base; bases outside gene matches: 11. The CDR3 region has the DNA TGTGCCAGTAGTTCCCGGACAGGGGTGGTCGAGAACACTGAAGCTTTCTTT. Protein: CASSSRTGVVENTEAFF.

The chain has TRBV9 and TRBJ2-3; weak D call: TRBD2 (5 bases). V was pared by 4 bases and J by 3 bases, with 15 bases between. In germline, CDR1 is SGDLS, CDR2 YYNGEE. This CDR3 region has 15 residues. CDR3 sequence reads: CASSLGLAKTDTQYF. CDR3 DNA sequence: TGTGCCAGCAGCCTCGGTCTAGCCAAGACAGATACGCAGTATTTT.

The V and J genes are TRBV7-3 and TRBJ2-7; D perhaps matches TRBD2 (6 bases). V shed 5 bases and J shed 1 base, with 15 bases lying between them. Germline V gives CDR1 SGHTA, CDR2 FQGTGA. The CDR3 totals 15 residues. Here the CDR3 reads CASSPGGVGSYEQYF. The CDR3 nucleotides are TGTGCCAGCAGCCCCGGCGGGGTAGGATCCTACGAGCAGTACTTC.

This chain links TRBV5-8 with TRBJ1-3, with 7 positions matching TRBD1. The CDR3 runs to 14 residues. With V trimmed by 2 bases and J by 3 bases, 2 bases remained unmatched. The germline V gene has CDR1 SGHTS and CDR2 YDEGEE. CDR3 in amino acids: CASSFGDSGNTIYF. The DNA of the CDR3 is TGTGCCAGCAGCTTTGGGGACAGTGGAAACACCATATATTTT.